This is a list of T cell receptor beta chains from one sample in a study of cytomegalovirus exposure and HLA in healthy donors. Repertoires were generated with immunoSEQ multiplex PCR, while TCRdb's copy carries only in-frame clones and drops some. Of under 50,000 clones in the sample, under 95% are singletons; the top ten hold approximately 2.1%. Sequenced material: PBMCs. The origin of the receptors is a woman under 30 in good health and CMV-seronegative. The CDR3 runs from the conserved cysteine through the conserved F or W. Each record gives: CDR3 length, J gene, D gene, V gene, CDR3 protein. A D gene is named only where the DNA matches it firmly.

15,TRBJ2-2,NA,TRBV5-6,CASSLVPSNTGELFF
14,TRBJ2-7,NA,TRBV10-3,CAISGSSESYEQYF
12,TRBJ2-7,TRBD2,TRBV28,CASGGGKREQYF
16,TRBJ2-3,NA,TRBV5-4,CASSLWRGGDTDTQYF
15,TRBJ1-5,NA,TRBV19,CASSTQQGWDQPQHF
13,TRBJ1-2,TRBD1,TRBV6-5,CASSTGQLAGYTF
16,TRBJ1-1,TRBD1,TRBV7-9,CASSSSGTGRSTEAFF
18,TRBJ2-1,TRBD2,TRBV13,CASSLEAGTSRALNEQFF
14,TRBJ2-5,NA,TRBV11-2,CASSLDTGPETQYF
15,TRBJ1-5,TRBD1,TRBV28,CASRRTGASNQPQHF
16,TRBJ1-4,TRBD1,TRBV4-1,CASSQVWDRGGEKLFF
14,TRBJ1-4,NA,TRBV9,CASSVRGGEEKLFF
14,TRBJ1-1,NA,TRBV7-3,CASSLMAGSTEAFF
14,TRBJ2-2,NA,TRBV19,CASNRQTGTGELFF
15,TRBJ1-2,NA,TRBV5-4,CASSFREARASGYTF
15,TRBJ1-1,NA,TRBV21-1,CASSPLEGLELKAFF
14,TRBJ1-4,TRBD1,TRBV25-1,CASSPGGEYEKLFF
11,TRBJ1-2,TRBD1,TRBV30,CAWTTGAGYTF
12,TRBJ2-1,NA,TRBV7-9,CASSALGIEQFF
11,TRBJ1-2,NA,TRBV2,CASSGYSQHTF
13,TRBJ1-2,NA,TRBV29-1,CSAGGPGVGGYTF
17,TRBJ1-2,NA,TRBV7-9,CASSLQSPGHKDYGYTF
14,TRBJ2-7,NA,TRBV18,CASSPPAREDEQYF
13,TRBJ2-7,NA,TRBV18,CASSPSGSWEQYF
13,TRBJ1-1,NA,TRBV5-5,CASSLRGYTEAFF
12,TRBJ2-5,NA,TRBV7-9,CASSPDTETQYF
16,TRBJ2-2,TRBD2,TRBV27,CASSLFSGGASGELFF
15,TRBJ1-1,TRBD1,TRBV28,CASRSPQGAFTEAFF
13,TRBJ2-5,NA,TRBV19,CASSPQGGETQYF
14,TRBJ2-7,NA,TRBV28,CASSSHGRAYEQYF
15,TRBJ1-1,NA,TRBV6-5,CASSYSYGMNTEAFF
17,TRBJ1-1,TRBD1,TRBV10-3,CAISDSAWGRGPTEAFF
12,TRBJ2-7,NA,TRBV28,CASSAQGYEQYF